One sample yielded the 20 T cell receptor beta chains listed below, sequenced in a study of sequential checkpoint blockade in melanoma. This table comes from immunoSEQ multiplex PCR, and its TCRdb copy is limited to in-frame clones, with some not included. This table has about 22,000 clones, about two thirds appearing once. Treatment given: randomized to nivolumab then ipilimumab (arm A) or the reverse (arm B). The sequencing here drew on CD8+ T cells sorted from blood (inferred from file names), taken from a patient given nivolumab and ipilimumab in sequence. These receptors were obtained from a human donor with melanoma.

The gene calls are TRBV7-6 and TRBJ2-5, with 10 bases matching TRBD2. Germline V gene data show CDR1 as SGHVS and CDR2 as FNYEAQ. CDR3 length: 17 amino acids. Trimming at V came to 0 bases and at J to 1 base, leaving 5 bases not matched to a gene. The CDR3 region is CASSLASGGAFQETQYF. CDR3 coding DNA: TGTGCCAGCAGCTTAGCCAGCGGGGGGGCCTTCCAAGAGACCCAGTACTTC.

This chain links TRBV13 with TRBJ2-5; tentatively, D is TRBD1 (5 bases). The J call may be in error: the DNA end matches TRBJ2-7 better. CDR3 length equals 15 residues. Germline CDR1 is PRHDT and CDR2 is FYEKMQ (reference sequence). The CDR3 sequence is CASSPHGQGQYEQYF. CDR3 in DNA: TGTGCCAGCAGCCCACATGGGCAGGGCCAATACGAGCAGTACTTC.

This clone is termed large (0.1 to 1%). Written as DNA, the CDR3 is TGTGCCAGCAGCGTTATCGAGCTAACTTGCAATCAGCCCCAGCATTTT. Protein product: CASSVIELTCNQPQHF. The gene calls are TRBV21-1 and TRBJ1-5. TRBV21-1 is described as a pseudogene. The CDR3 is made up of 16 amino acids.

The chain couples TRBV4-3 to TRBJ2-4, with 8 nucleotides matching TRBD2. CDR1 is LGHNA, CDR2 YSLEER, per germline. The length of the CDR3 is 18 residues. V was clipped by 0 bases and J by 1 base; unmatched bases: 8. CDR3 loop: CASSQDLRAGEAKNIQYF. The CDR3 DNA reads TGCGCCAGCAGCCAAGATCTTAGAGCGGGGGAGGCCAAAAACATTCAGTACTTC.

The chain joins TRBV5-1 to TRBJ1-6; a possible D gene is TRBD1 (5 bases). The V end lost 0 bases, the J end lost 6 bases, and 7 bases lay between the germline ends. CDR3 length equals 14 residues. Germline V lookup: CDR1 SGHRS, CDR2 YFSETQ. The CDR3 loop reads CASSLGGFNSPLHF. The CDR3 DNA reads as TGCGCCAGCAGCTTGGGGGGCTTTAATTCACCCCTCCACTTT.

V is TRBV5-6 and J is TRBJ2-1, with D possibly TRBD1 on 5 matching bases. Trimming cost V 8 bases and J 7 bases, with 13 bases left between them. Germline-derived CDR1 and CDR2 are SGHDT and YYEEEE. This CDR3 has 12 residues. CDR3 nucleotide sequence: TGTGCCAGTTTAGGGGAAGTAAATGAGCAGTTCTTC. Translating gives CASLGEVNEQFF.

J is TRBJ2-1 and V is TRBV18, with TRBD1 matching over 7 bases. Looked up from germline, CDR1 is KGHSH and CDR2 is LQKENI. Trimming removed 5 bases from V and 4 bases from J; junction bases left unmatched: 5. The CDR3 has 14 amino acids. The CDR3: CASSRSGQYNEQFF. The DNA of the CDR3 is TGTGCCAGCTCAAGATCGGGACAGTACAATGAGCAGTTCTTC.

The chain joins TRBV4-2 to TRBJ2-3; 7 nucleotides agree with TRBD2. Germline V lookup: CDR1 LGHNA, CDR2 YNFKEQ. The CDR3 contains 16 residues. The ends lost 0 bases at V and 0 bases at J; junction bases unmatched: 3. The CDR3, as DNA: TGTGCCAGCAGCCAAGAATGGGGGGGGAGCACAGATACGCAGTATTTT. Protein: CASSQEWGGSTDTQYF.

The V gene is TRBV6-5, the J gene TRBJ1-2; D is ambiguous. The germline V gene has CDR1 MNHEY and CDR2 SVGAGI. The CDR3 is made up of 12 amino acids. Trimming removed 5 bases at V and 5 bases at J, with 9 bases between. CDR3 coding DNA: TGTGCCAGCAGTCTTGGAGGGTATGGCTACACCTTC. Translated: CASSLGGYGYTF.

The chain couples TRBV11-2 to TRBJ2-3, with 10 nucleotides matching TRBD2. Germline CDR1 is SGHAT and CDR2 is FQNNGV. V trimming: 2 bases; J trimming: 0 bases; junction bases outside the gene matches: 2. The CDR3 is 16 amino acids. The CDR3 sequence is CASSLKTSGSTDTQYF. CDR3 DNA: TGTGCCAGCAGCTTAAAGACTAGCGGGAGCACAGATACGCAGTATTTT.

The chain uses TRBV5-3 and TRBJ2-5; 7 positions match TRBD2. TRBV5-3 carries the ORF label, with uncertain function. CDR3 size: 15 residues. V lost 8 bases to trimming and J lost 2 bases; unmatched junction nucleotides: 12. DNA of the CDR3: TGTGCCAGCAGCCCGGTAGGCGGGGGACAAGAGACCCAGTACTTC. Translating gives CASSPVGGGQETQYF.

The V and J genes are TRBV7-9 and TRBJ1-5, with 8 nucleotides matching TRBD1. Germline CDR1 is SEHNR and CDR2 is FQNEAQ (reference sequence). This CDR3 is built from 15 residues. With V trimmed by 4 bases and J by 1 base, 3 bases remained unmatched. CDR3 protein: CASSSDRESNQPQHF. The DNA for the CDR3 is TGTGCCAGCAGCTCGGACAGGGAGAGCAATCAGCCCCAGCATTTT.

The chain uses TRBV27 and TRBJ1-1; a possible D gene is TRBD1 (6 bases). CDR3 length equals 13 residues. Trimming removed 1 base at V and 7 bases at J, with 10 bases between. Germline loops: CDR1 MNHEY, CDR2 SMNVEV (reference sequence). CDR3 amino acids: CASSLLTGNEAFF. CDR3 bases: TGTGCCAGCAGTTTATTAACAGGGAATGAAGCTTTCTTT.

The table lists this clone with a few counts. The J gene is TRBJ2-1, the V gene TRBV7-3, with 8 bases aligning to TRBD2. V shed 5 bases and J 4 bases; nucleotides not matched to a gene: 7. The germline gives CDR1 SGHTA, CDR2 FQGTGA. This CDR3 contains 15 residues. The CDR3 reads CASSPGSGAYNEQFF. CDR3 sequence (DNA): TGTGCCAGCAGCCCGGGTAGCGGGGCATACAATGAGCAGTTCTTC.

The chain joins TRBV6-1 to TRBJ1-1, with TRBD1 as a possible D gene (6 bases). Trimming stripped 4 bases from V and 8 bases from J, with 11 bases between. The CDR3 loop spans 12 amino acids. The V gene's germline CDR1 is MNHNS and CDR2 SASEGT. The CDR3 coding sequence is TGTGCCAGCAGTGTGGGGGCCCGAGAAGCTTTCTTT. Translated, it gives CASSVGAREAFF.

This clone has only a few counts. The chain couples TRBV7-9 to TRBJ1-1, with D possibly TRBD1 on 5 matching bases. V lost 3 bases, J lost 8 bases, and 10 bases lay in between. This CDR3 is 12 amino acids long. Germline CDR1 reads SEHNR; CDR2 reads FQNEAQ (reference sequence). Here the CDR3 reads CASSLRQSEAFF. CDR3 nucleotides: TGTGCCAGCAGCTTGAGACAGTCCGAAGCTTTCTTT. Drawing the rest from reference TRBV7-9 and TRBJ1-1, the complete variable domain is DTGVSQNPRHKITKRGQNVTFRCDPISEHNRLYWYRQTLGQGPEFLTYFQNEAQLEKSRLLSDRFSAERPKGSFSTLEIQRTEQGDSAMYLCASSLRQSEAFFGQGTRLTVV.

This clone was recorded only once. CDR3 in amino acids: CASSIRQGGADTQYF. CDR3 in DNA: TGTGCCAGTAGTATACGACAGGGGGGTGCAGATACGCAGTATTTT. The chain joins TRBV19 to TRBJ2-3; TRBD1 aligns across 9 bases. Trimming took 2 bases from V and 4 from J; bases not matched to a gene: 4. The CDR3 totals 15 residues. Germline V gene lookup returns CDR1 LNHDA and CDR2 SQIVND (reference sequence).

V and J are TRBV11-2 and TRBJ1-1; D is ambiguous. V gave up 5 bases and J gave up 0 bases, with 16 bases separating them. The CDR3 spans 16 residues. From germline, CDR1 is SGHAT and CDR2 FQNNGV. CDR3 in DNA: TGTGCCAGCAGCCTAACCGACTGGGTGATGAACACTGAAGCTTTCTTT. This translates into CASSLTDWVMNTEAFF.

The chain links TRBV10-3 to TRBJ2-7, with D possibly being TRBD1 (5 bases). This CDR3 is 12 amino acids long. CDR1 ENHRY and CDR2 SYGVKD come from the germline V gene. The germline V and J ends were trimmed by 0 bases and 6 bases, with 6 bases remaining between them. The CDR3 bases are TGTGCCATCAGTGAGTCAGACAGCGAGCAGTACGTC. Translation gives CAISESDSEQYV.

This rearrangement joins TRBV5-4 to TRBJ2-3; D possibly corresponds to TRBD2 (7 bases). V lost 3 bases and J lost 7, with 21 bases in between. The CDR3 contains 16 residues. The germline V gene encodes CDR1 SGHNT and CDR2 YYREEE (reference sequence). The CDR3 here is CASSSGVGGGGYTQYF. In DNA form, the CDR3 reads TGTGCCAGCAGCTCCGGAGTAGGGGGGGGAGGATATACGCAGTATTTT.